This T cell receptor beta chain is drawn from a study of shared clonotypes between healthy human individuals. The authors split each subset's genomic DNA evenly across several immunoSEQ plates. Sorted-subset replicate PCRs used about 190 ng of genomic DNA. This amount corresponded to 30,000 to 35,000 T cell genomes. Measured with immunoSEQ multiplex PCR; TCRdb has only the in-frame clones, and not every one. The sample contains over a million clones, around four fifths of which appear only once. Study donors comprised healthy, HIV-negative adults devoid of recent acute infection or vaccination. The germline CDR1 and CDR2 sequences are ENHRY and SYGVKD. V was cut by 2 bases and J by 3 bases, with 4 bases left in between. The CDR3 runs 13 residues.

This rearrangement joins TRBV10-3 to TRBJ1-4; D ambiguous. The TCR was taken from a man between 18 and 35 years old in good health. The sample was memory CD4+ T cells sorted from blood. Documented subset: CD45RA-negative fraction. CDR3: CAISEPPNEKLFF. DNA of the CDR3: TGTGCCATCAGTGAGCCCCCTAATGAAAAACTGTTTTTT.